This T cell receptor (beta chain) was sequenced for a study of blood T cell repertoires in COVID-19. Study background: Sites across the United States, Italy and Spain contributed samples from acute and convalescent COVID-19. From T cells, B-cell-depleted T cells, or PBMCs came the material, which was cDNA or gDNA.

This CDR3 is built from 15 residues. Authors' processing steps: Researchers report that nucleated cell counts were estimated from reference gene primer amplification. Repertoires were generated with immunoSEQ multiplex PCR, while TCRdb's copy carries only in-frame clones and drops some. V and J calls and clone size are as listed in that table; D and trimming were resolved from the DNA. The table lists about 150,000 clones, 70% to 80% of them singletons. While infection was still active, Seattle patients were enrolled and then followed longitudinally. The receptor was derived from a woman between 65 and 79 years old with COVID-19, enrolled during active disease. V gene TRBV12-1 combines with J gene TRBJ2-7; TRBD1 reflects the table's D call only, with no check against the DNA. TRBV12-1 represents a pseudogene. The sample taken for sequencing was peripheral blood. DNA for the CDR3: TGTGCCAGCAGCCCGGACAGTTATTGCTCCTACGAGCAGTACTTC. Encoded protein: CASSPDSYCSYEQYF.